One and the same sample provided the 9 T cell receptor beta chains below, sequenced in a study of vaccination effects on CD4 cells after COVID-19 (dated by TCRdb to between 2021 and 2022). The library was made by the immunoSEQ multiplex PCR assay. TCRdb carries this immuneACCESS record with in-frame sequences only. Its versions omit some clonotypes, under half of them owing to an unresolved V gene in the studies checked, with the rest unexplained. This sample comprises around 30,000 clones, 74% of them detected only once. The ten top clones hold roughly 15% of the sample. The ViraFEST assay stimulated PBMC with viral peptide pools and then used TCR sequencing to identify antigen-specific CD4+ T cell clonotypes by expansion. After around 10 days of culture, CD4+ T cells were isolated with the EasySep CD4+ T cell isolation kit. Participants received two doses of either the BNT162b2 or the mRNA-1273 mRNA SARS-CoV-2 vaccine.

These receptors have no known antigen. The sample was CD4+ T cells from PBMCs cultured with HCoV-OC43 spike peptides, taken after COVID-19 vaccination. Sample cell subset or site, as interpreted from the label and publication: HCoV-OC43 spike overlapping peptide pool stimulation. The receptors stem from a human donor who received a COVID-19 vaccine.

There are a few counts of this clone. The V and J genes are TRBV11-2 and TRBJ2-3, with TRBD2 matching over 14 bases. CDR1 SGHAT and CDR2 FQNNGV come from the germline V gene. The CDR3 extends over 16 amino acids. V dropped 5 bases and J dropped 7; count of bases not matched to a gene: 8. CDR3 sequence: CASSMGLAGAPNTQYF. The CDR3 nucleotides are TGTGCCAGCAGCATGGGACTAGCGGGAGCCCCGAATACGCAGTATTTT.

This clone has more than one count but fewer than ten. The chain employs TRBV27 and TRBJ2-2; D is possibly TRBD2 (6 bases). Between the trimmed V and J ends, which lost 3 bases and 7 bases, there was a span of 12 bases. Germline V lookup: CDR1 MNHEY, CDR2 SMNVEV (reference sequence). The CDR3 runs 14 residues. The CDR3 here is CASSFWRDSGELFF. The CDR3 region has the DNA TGTGCCAGCAGTTTTTGGCGGGATAGCGGGGAGCTGTTTTTT.

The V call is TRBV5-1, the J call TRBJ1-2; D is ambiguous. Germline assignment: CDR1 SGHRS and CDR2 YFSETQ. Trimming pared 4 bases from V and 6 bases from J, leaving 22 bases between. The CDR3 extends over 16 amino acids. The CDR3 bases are TGCGCCAGCAGCCCCCCGGATGGGGTATTGGGAGATGGCTACACCTTC. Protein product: CASSPPDGVLGDGYTF.

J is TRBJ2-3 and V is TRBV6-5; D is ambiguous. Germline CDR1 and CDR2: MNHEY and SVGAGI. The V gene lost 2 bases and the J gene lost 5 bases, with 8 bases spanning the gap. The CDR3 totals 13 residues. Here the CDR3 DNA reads TGTGCCAGCAGTTACGGATTTGGAGATACGCAGTATTTT. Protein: CASSYGFGDTQYF.

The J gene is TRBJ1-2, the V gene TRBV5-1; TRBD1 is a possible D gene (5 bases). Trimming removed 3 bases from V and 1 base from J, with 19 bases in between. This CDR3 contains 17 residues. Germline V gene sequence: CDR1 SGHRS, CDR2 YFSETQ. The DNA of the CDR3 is TGCGCCAGCAGCTCTCAAGGTCGCGGGGACGGTAACTATGGCTACACCTTC. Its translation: CASSSQGRGDGNYGYTF. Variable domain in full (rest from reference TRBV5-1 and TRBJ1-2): KAGVTQTPRYLIKTRGQQVTLSCSPISGHRSVSWYQQTPGQGLQFLFEYFSETQRNKGNFPGRFSGRQFSNSRSEMNVSTLELGDSALYLCASSSQGRGDGNYGYTFGSGTRLTVV.

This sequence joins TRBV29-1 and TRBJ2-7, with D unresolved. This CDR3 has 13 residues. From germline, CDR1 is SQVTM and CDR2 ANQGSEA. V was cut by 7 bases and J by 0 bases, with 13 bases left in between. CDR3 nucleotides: TGCAGCGCGAGAAGAGACAACTCCTACGAGCAGTACTTC. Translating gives CSARRDNSYEQYF.

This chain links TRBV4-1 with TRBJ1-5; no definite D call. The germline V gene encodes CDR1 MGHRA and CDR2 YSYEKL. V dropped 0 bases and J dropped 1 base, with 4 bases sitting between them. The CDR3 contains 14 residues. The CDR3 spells CASSQDPSNQPQHF. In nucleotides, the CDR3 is TGCGCCAGCAGCCAAGATCCCAGCAATCAGCCCCAGCATTTT.

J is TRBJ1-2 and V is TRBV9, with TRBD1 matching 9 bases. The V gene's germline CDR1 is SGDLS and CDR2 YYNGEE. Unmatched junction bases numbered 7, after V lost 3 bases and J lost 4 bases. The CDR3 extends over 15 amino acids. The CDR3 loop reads CASSAAGTGIYGYTF. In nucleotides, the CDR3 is TGTGCCAGCAGCGCAGCCGGGACAGGGATCTATGGCTACACCTTC.

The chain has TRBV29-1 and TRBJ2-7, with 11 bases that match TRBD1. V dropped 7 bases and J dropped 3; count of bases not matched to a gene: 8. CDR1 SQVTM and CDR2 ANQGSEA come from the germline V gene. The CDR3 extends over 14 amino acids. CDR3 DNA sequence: TGCAGCGCCCGGACCGGGACAGGGGGCTACGAGCAGTACTTC. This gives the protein CSARTGTGGYEQYF.